This T cell receptor beta chain was profiled in a study of identifying expanded T cells in peripheral blood. Study-wide results and caveats: Roughly two-week clone count variance significantly increased as total template count grew. About 1.2 clones differed between technical replicates, versus about 17 and 20 over time.

Turning to this clone: The antigen is not known.

TCRdb's copy holds only in-frame clones and misses some; the assay was immunoSEQ multiplex PCR. The sample carries tens of thousands of clones, 88% recorded once. Collection occurred without any documented infections or immune events in donors. Trimming removed 1 base at V and 0 bases at J, with 9 bases between. CDR3 length: 15 residues. Germline CDR1 reads GTSNPN; CDR2 reads SVGIG (reference sequence). The receptor was derived from a person aged 18-70 years in good health. The material sequenced was blood. The V gene is TRBV30, the J gene TRBJ1-4, with D tentatively TRBD1 (6 bases). CDR3 residues: CAWSAGTTTNEKLFF. CDR3 DNA sequence: TGTGCCTGGAGTGCGGGGACAACAACTAATGAAAAACTGTTTTTT.